The rows below give T cell receptor beta chains drawn from one sample of a study of blood T cell repertoires in COVID-19. The protocol was immunoSEQ multiplex PCR, while the TCRdb copy is restricted to in-frame clones and leaves out a portion. The table lists some 290,000 clones, approximately 90% of them singletons. The sequenced sample was peripheral blood. These receptors were collected from a woman aged 45-65 years who had recovered from COVID-19. Each CDR3 is given with its conserved first and last residue. Each record gives: clone size, D gene, J gene, V gene, CDR3 DNA, CDR3 protein. A D gene is named only where the DNA matches it firmly. Expanded clones are given a class, and other clones once, few, many or no size at all.

clone_size: -
d_call: -
j_call: TRBJ1-2
v_call: TRBV4-2
cdr3_nt: TGTGCCAGCAGCCAAGCGGCGGGCCTCCTTAACTATGGCTACACCTTC
cdr3_aa: CASSQAAGLLNYGYTF

clone_size: few
d_call: TRBD1
j_call: TRBJ1-5
v_call: TRBV7-2
cdr3_nt: TGTGCCAGCAGCAAGGACAGGGTGATGGGCAATCAGCCCCAGCATTTT
cdr3_aa: CASSKDRVMGNQPQHF

clone_size: -
d_call: TRBD2
j_call: TRBJ2-2
v_call: TRBV4-3
cdr3_nt: TGCGCCAGCAGCTCCGATGCAGCGGGGGGCACCACCGGGGAGCTGTTTTTT
cdr3_aa: CASSSDAAGGTTGELFF

clone_size: -
d_call: -
j_call: TRBJ2-5
v_call: TRBV5-4
cdr3_nt: TGTGCCAGCAGCTATTATGAAGAGACCCAGTACTTC
cdr3_aa: CASSYYEETQYF

clone_size: -
d_call: -
j_call: TRBJ2-3
v_call: TRBV27
cdr3_nt: TGTGCCAGCAGTTTATGGTCGGGGGGCGCCGATACGCAGTATTTT
cdr3_aa: CASSLWSGGADTQYF

clone_size: -
d_call: TRBD2
j_call: TRBJ2-7
v_call: TRBV6-5
cdr3_nt: TGTGCCAGCAGTCTCCCGGGACTAGTATACGAGCAGTACTTC
cdr3_aa: CASSLPGLVYEQYF

clone_size: -
d_call: -
j_call: TRBJ2-2
v_call: TRBV27
cdr3_nt: TGTGCCAGCAGTTTCAGAGGGTCAGGTCTGGGCACCGGGGAGCTGTTTTTT
cdr3_aa: CASSFRGSGLGTGELFF

clone_size: -
d_call: -
j_call: TRBJ2-7
v_call: TRBV19
cdr3_nt: TGTGCCAGTAGTCATCAGGGCTTCCAGCAGTACTTC
cdr3_aa: CASSHQGFQQYF

clone_size: -
d_call: TRBD1
j_call: TRBJ2-7
v_call: TRBV9
cdr3_nt: TGTGCCAGCAGCGTAAGCCCCCAGGACAGGACAGGAGAGCAGTACTTC
cdr3_aa: CASSVSPQDRTGEQYF

clone_size: -
d_call: -
j_call: TRBJ2-2
v_call: TRBV6-5
cdr3_nt: TGTGCCAGCAGGGAGGTGGCAGGGAACACCGGGGAGCTGTTTTTT
cdr3_aa: CASREVAGNTGELFF

clone_size: -
d_call: TRBD2
j_call: TRBJ2-5
v_call: TRBV28
cdr3_nt: TGTGCCAGCAACATAGCGGGAGGGCCAGAGACCCAGTACTTC
cdr3_aa: CASNIAGGPETQYF

clone_size: -
d_call: TRBD1
j_call: TRBJ2-6
v_call: TRBV5-1
cdr3_nt: TGCGCCAGCAGCCCGCGACAGGGGGTAGGTGGGGCCAACGTCCTGACTTTC
cdr3_aa: CASSPRQGVGGANVLTF

clone_size: -
d_call: TRBD1
j_call: TRBJ2-2
v_call: TRBV5-1
cdr3_nt: TGCGCCAGCAGCTCTGGACAGGGAGGCGGGGAGCTGTTTTTT
cdr3_aa: CASSSGQGGGELFF

clone_size: -
d_call: -
j_call: TRBJ1-5
v_call: TRBV7-2
cdr3_nt: TGTGCCAGCAGCTACCGGGACACCTACAATCAGCCCCAGCATTTT
cdr3_aa: CASSYRDTYNQPQHF

clone_size: once
d_call: -
j_call: TRBJ1-2
v_call: TRBV5-6
cdr3_nt: TGTGCCAGCAGCTTGAAACACAGGGGCTACACCTTC
cdr3_aa: CASSLKHRGYTF

clone_size: -
d_call: -
j_call: TRBJ2-3
v_call: TRBV5-1
cdr3_nt: TGCGCCAGCAGCTTGGAAGAACCCACGGTGAATACGCAGTATTTT
cdr3_aa: CASSLEEPTVNTQYF

clone_size: -
d_call: TRBD1
j_call: TRBJ1-5
v_call: TRBV12-5
cdr3_nt: TGTGCTAGTGCTCAGGGGGAAAGGGGCAATCAGCCCCAGCATTTT
cdr3_aa: CASAQGERGNQPQHF

clone_size: -
d_call: -
j_call: TRBJ2-3
v_call: TRBV7-3
cdr3_nt: TGTGCCAGCAGCTTAGGAATTGTGGGGGCCGGGATAGAGACGCAGTATTTT
cdr3_aa: CASSLGIVGAGIETQYF

clone_size: -
d_call: -
j_call: TRBJ2-7
v_call: TRBV27
cdr3_nt: TGTGCCAGCAGTTCAAGGGGGTACTCCTACGAGCAGTACTTC
cdr3_aa: CASSSRGYSYEQYF

clone_size: few
d_call: -
j_call: TRBJ1-5
v_call: TRBV5-1
cdr3_nt: TGCGCCAGCAGCTTGGCCGCCGGAGGAGGTCAGCCCCAGCATTTT
cdr3_aa: CASSLAAGGGQPQHF

clone_size: -
d_call: -
j_call: TRBJ1-1
v_call: TRBV28
cdr3_nt: TGTGCCAGCCGCCCGGGGTTGAACACTGAAGCTTTCTTT
cdr3_aa: CASRPGLNTEAFF

clone_size: -
d_call: -
j_call: TRBJ1-6
v_call: TRBV19
cdr3_nt: TGTGCCAGTAAACAGGGAAGCTCCTATAATTCACCCCTCCACTTT
cdr3_aa: CASKQGSSYNSPLHF